The next 30 T cell receptor beta chains were all read from a single sample in a study of blood T cell repertoires in COVID-19. Assay: immunoSEQ multiplex PCR; the TCRdb copy retains only in-frame clones and omits some. Of some 170,000 clones in the sample, around 80% were seen once. The sample comprised peripheral blood. The receptor set was obtained from a woman in her 70s with acute or convalescent COVID-19.

V is TRBV2 and J is TRBJ2-1, with 7 nucleotides matching TRBD2. Losses at the gene ends were 6 bases for V and 6 bases for J; bases not matched to a gene: 11. The CDR3 runs to 15 residues. In germline, CDR1 is SNHLY, CDR2 FYNNEI. The CDR3 nucleotides are TGTGCCAGCAGGGAATCAGCGGGAACCCTCAATGAGCAGTTCTTC. Amino acids: CASRESAGTLNEQFF.

The sample holds one count of this clone. The rearrangement joins TRBV19 to TRBJ2-1; 10 nucleotides line up with TRBD2. Per the germline V gene, CDR1 is LNHDA and CDR2 is SQIVND (reference sequence). J gave up 4 bases and V 8 bases, and 11 bases lay outside the gene matches. There are 16 residues in the CDR3. The CDR3 protein is CASPELSGGAYNEQFF. For the CDR3, the DNA is TGTGCCAGTCCCGAATTAAGCGGGGGGGCTTACAATGAGCAGTTCTTC.

This chain links TRBV7-3 with TRBJ2-3; 8 bases agree with TRBD2. CDR3 length equals 19 residues. The germline gives CDR1 SGHTA, CDR2 FQGTGA. After removal of 1 base from V and 0 bases from J, the junction contained 12 bases not matched to a gene. The CDR3 sequence: CASSLKKDGGASSTDTQYF. CDR3 bases: TGTGCCAGCAGCTTAAAAAAGGACGGGGGGGCGTCTAGCACAGATACGCAGTATTTT. Full variable domain (missing parts from reference TRBV7-3 and TRBJ2-3): GAGVSQTPSNKVTEKGKYVELRCDPISGHTALYWYRQSLGQGPEFLIYFQGTGAADDSGLPNDRFFAVRPEGSVSTLKIQRTERGDSAVYLCASSLKKDGGASSTDTQYFGPGTRLTVL.

Points on this clone: In the same sample, other DNA sequences code for this CDR3. The chain recombines TRBV19 with TRBJ2-1, with 7 bases aligning to TRBD1. This CDR3 is built from 14 residues. Germline V CDR1 and CDR2: LNHDA, SQIVND (reference sequence). J lost 0 bases, V lost 4 bases, and 0 bases had no gene match. CDR3 sequence reads: CASSTGGSYNEQFF. CDR3 DNA sequence: TGTGCCAGTAGTACAGGGGGCTCCTACAATGAGCAGTTCTTC.

V gene TRBV9 combines with J gene TRBJ1-2; 7 nucleotides align to TRBD1. The trim removed 3 bases at V and 7 bases at J, leaving 12 bases unmatched. From germline, CDR1 is SGDLS and CDR2 YYNGEE. This CDR3 is 15 amino acids long. The CDR3 spells CASSAIPGQSGGYTF. CDR3 DNA sequence: TGTGCCAGCAGCGCGATACCGGGACAGTCTGGTGGCTACACCTTC.

The rearrangement joins TRBV5-1 to TRBJ1-1; TRBD1 aligns across 9 bases. CDR1 is SGHRS, CDR2 YFSETQ, per germline. CDR3 length: 14 residues. V shed 0 bases and J 8 bases; nucleotides not matched to a gene: 5. For the CDR3, the DNA is TGCGCCAGCAGCTTGGGACAGGGGGTTTCCGAAGCTTTCTTT. Residues: CASSLGQGVSEAFF.

This clone has only a few counts. The chain is built from TRBV30 and TRBJ2-1, with 7 bases fitting TRBD2. Germline loops: CDR1 GTSNPN, CDR2 SVGIG (reference sequence). The J segment lost 8 bases and the V segment lost 1 base, leaving 14 bases of the junction unmatched. CDR3 length: 16 amino acids. Here the CDR3 reads CAWSARTSRFHDEQFF. Here the CDR3 DNA reads TGTGCCTGGAGTGCACGGACTAGTCGGTTTCATGATGAGCAGTTCTTC.

The gene calls are TRBV9 and TRBJ2-1; 8 nucleotides agree with TRBD2. In germline, CDR1 is SGDLS, CDR2 YYNGEE. V was clipped by 4 bases and J by 0 bases; unmatched bases: 6. The CDR3 extends over 16 amino acids. CDR3 amino acids: CASSSERGSSYNEQFF. The CDR3 DNA is TGTGCCAGCAGCTCGGAGCGGGGGAGCTCCTACAATGAGCAGTTCTTC.

This clone appeared a few times. The chain is built from TRBV19 and TRBJ2-7; 8 nucleotides agree with TRBD1. Germline CDR1 and CDR2: LNHDA and SQIVND (reference sequence). V was pared by 10 bases and J by 5 bases, with 7 bases of the junction left unmatched. CDR3 size: 12 residues. CDR3 coding DNA: TGTGCCACAGAAGACAGGGGCCACGAGCAGTACTTC. Amino acid sequence: CATEDRGHEQYF. The full variable domain, with the rest looked up from reference TRBV19 and TRBJ2-7, is DGGITQSPKYLFRKEGQNVTLSCEQNLNHDAMYWYRQDPGQGLRLIYYSQIVNDFQKGDIAEGYSVSREKKESFPLTVTSAQKNPTAFYLCATEDRGHEQYFGPGTRLTVT.

The chain carries TRBV30 and TRBJ2-3, with D uncertain. V was shortened by 5 bases and J by 2 bases, with 14 bases between the two germline ends. The CDR3 runs 14 residues. Germline CDR1 and CDR2: GTSNPN and SVGIG (reference sequence). The CDR3, as DNA: TGTGCCTGGGGAATTACGGGTTACACAGATACGCAGTATTTT. Translating it yields CAWGITGYTDTQYF.

The sample holds a few counts of this clone. The V and J genes are TRBV12-3 or TRBV12-4 and TRBJ1-1, with TRBD1 as a possible D gene (6 bases). This CDR3 is built from 13 residues. V was shortened by 8 bases and J by 5 bases, with 15 bases between the two germline ends. This CDR3 reads CASSSQGGTEAFF. In DNA, the CDR3 is TGTGCCAGCTCCTCACAGGGTGGGACTGAAGCTTTCTTT.

The V and J genes are TRBV5-6 and TRBJ2-7; TRBD1 matches at 11 bases. Germline-derived CDR1 and CDR2 are SGHDT and YYEEEE. The CDR3 covers 15 residues. Trimming removed 3 bases from V and 1 base from J; junction bases left unmatched: 3. The CDR3 spells CASSYGTGGSYEQYF. DNA of the CDR3: TGTGCCAGCAGCTACGGGACAGGGGGATCCTACGAGCAGTACTTC.

This clone was observed a handful of times. The V call is TRBV18, the J call TRBJ2-7; the D gene is possibly TRBD1 (6 bases). This CDR3 region has 17 residues. V gave up 0 bases and J gave up 0 bases, with 15 bases separating them. Germline V gene data show CDR1 as KGHSH and CDR2 as LQKENI. This chain's CDR3 is CASSPPRGTESSYEQYF. CDR3 nucleotides: TGTGCCAGCTCACCACCCAGGGGAACAGAGAGCTCCTACGAGCAGTACTTC.

The rearrangement joins TRBV6-6 to TRBJ1-6; maybe TRBD1 (5 bases). Deletions cut 3 bases from V and 4 bases from J, with 13 bases between. From germline, CDR1 is MNHNY and CDR2 SVGAGI (reference sequence). CDR3 size: 16 residues. The CDR3 DNA sequence: TGTGCCAGCAGTTATGGGCAGGGAGGTTATAATTCACCCCTCCACTTT. The encoded protein is CASSYGQGGYNSPLHF.

This chain uses TRBV9 with TRBJ1-3; D may be TRBD1 (5 bases). The germline V and J ends were trimmed by 0 bases and 2 bases, with 12 bases remaining between them. The germline V gene has CDR1 SGDLS and CDR2 YYNGEE. The CDR3 runs to 16 residues. Written as DNA, the CDR3 is TGTGCCAGCAGCGTAGAACCAGGGATCACTGGAAACACCATATATTTT. Translated, it gives CASSVEPGITGNTIYF.

The chain couples TRBV11-3 to TRBJ2-2; 8 bases map to TRBD2. V trimming: 2 bases; J trimming: 5 bases; junction bases outside the gene matches: 7. In germline, CDR1 is SGHNT, CDR2 YENEEA. The CDR3 sequence is 16 residues long. The CDR3 protein is CASSLQAGVGTGELFF. CDR3 coding DNA: TGTGCCAGCAGCTTACAAGCGGGAGTCGGGACCGGGGAGCTGTTTTTT.

This clone was detected once. This chain uses TRBV9 with TRBJ1-4; 8 positions agree with TRBD1. This CDR3 contains 16 residues. Germline CDR1 is SGDLS and CDR2 is YYNGEE. V lost 0 bases to trimming and J lost 5 bases; unmatched junction nucleotides: 6. In DNA form, the CDR3 reads TGTGCCAGCAGCGTAGCAGACAGGGGTGCGAATGAAAAACTGTTTTTT. It translates to CASSVADRGANEKLFF.

The genes are TRBV28 and TRBJ1-2; 11 bases are shared with TRBD1. Trimming at V came to 5 bases and at J to 4 bases, leaving 9 bases not matched to a gene. There are 16 residues in the CDR3. CDR1 and CDR2 from the germline V gene are MDHEN and SYDVKM. The DNA for the CDR3 is TGTGCCAGCAGTCCTCAAGCCGGGACAGGGGGCTATGGCTACACCTTC. Amino acids: CASSPQAGTGGYGYTF.

This chain links TRBV7-2 with TRBJ1-2; D is possibly TRBD1 (5 bases). V was shortened by 2 bases and J by 10 bases, with 11 bases between the two germline ends. This CDR3 is 12 amino acids long. Germline V CDR1 and CDR2: SGHTA, FQGNSA. CDR3 protein: CASSLRDRYYTF. The DNA for the CDR3 is TGTGCCAGCAGCTTAAGAGACAGATACTACACCTTC.

This chain joins TRBV28 and TRBJ2-7; tentative D call: TRBD2 (5 bases). Trimming took 6 bases from V and 2 from J, leaving 11 bases between them. The germline gives CDR1 MDHEN, CDR2 SYDVKM. The length of the CDR3 is 13 residues. CDR3 DNA sequence: TGTGCCAGCAGGTCCCGGGGTACCTACGAGCAGTACTTC. This encodes CASRSRGTYEQYF.

J is TRBJ1-2 and V is TRBV6-1; TRBD1 aligns across 7 bases. V lost 0 bases, J lost 4 bases, and 5 bases stayed unmatched. The CDR3 is made up of 15 amino acids. CDR1 and CDR2 (germline): MNHNS, SASEGT. The CDR3 nucleotides are TGTGCCAGCAGTGAAGCGGCAGGGACAGTCTATGGCTACACCTTC. Translating gives CASSEAAGTVYGYTF.

The chain combines TRBV24-1 with TRBJ1-1; 11 bases align to TRBD1. This CDR3 region has 15 residues. J lost 2 bases, V lost 7 bases, and 5 bases had no gene match. Germline V lookup: CDR1 KGHDR, CDR2 SFDVKD. Here the CDR3 DNA reads TGTGCCACCAGACGGACAGGGGGCGGAAACACTGAAGCTTTCTTT. It translates to CATRRTGGGNTEAFF.

This chain uses TRBV2 with TRBJ1-3; D unclear. Germline CDR1 and CDR2: SNHLY and FYNNEI. CDR3 length: 15 amino acids. V was trimmed by 8 bases and J by 1 base, leaving 15 bases between them. The CDR3 region is CASSLESRSGNTIYF. The CDR3 region has the DNA TGTGCCAGCTCCCTGGAGAGTCGGTCTGGAAACACCATATATTTT.

The CDR3 bases are TGTGCCAGCAGTTTAGGGGGGAACTCTGGAAACACCATATATTTT. Protein product: CASSLGGNSGNTIYF. The V gene is TRBV28, the J gene TRBJ1-3; a possible D gene is TRBD1 (5 bases). In germline, CDR1 is MDHEN, CDR2 SYDVKM. Trimming cost V 2 bases and J 0 bases, with 8 bases left between them. This CDR3 region has 15 residues.

This sequence joins TRBV4-3 and TRBJ2-2; maybe TRBD2 (7 bases). The germline gives CDR1 LGHNA, CDR2 YSLEER. V shed 0 bases and J shed 5 bases, with 13 bases lying between them. The length of the CDR3 is 16 residues. This CDR3 is CASSQDIGGGTGELFF. CDR3 coding DNA: TGCGCCAGCAGCCAAGATATAGGGGGGGGGACCGGGGAGCTGTTTTTT.

The rearrangement joins TRBV2 to TRBJ1-1, with D unclear. This CDR3 spans 10 amino acids. The V end was cut by 10 bases, the J end by 5 bases, with 8 bases between. Germline assignment: CDR1 SNHLY and CDR2 FYNNEI. In DNA form, the CDR3 reads TGTGCCACCCTCGTGACTGAAGCTTTCTTT. It yields the protein CATLVTEAFF. Together with reference TRBV2 and TRBJ1-1, the CDR3 gives the full variable domain: EPEVTQTPSHQVTQMGQEVILRCVPISNHLYFYWYRQILGQKVEFLVSFYNNEISEKSEIFDDQFSVERPDGSNFTLKIRSTKLEDSAMYFCATLVTEAFFGQGTRLTVV.

The sample holds one count of this clone. J is TRBJ2-3 and V is TRBV7-2; TRBD2 aligns across 16 bases. This CDR3 spans 16 amino acids. Trimming took 4 bases from V and 4 from J; bases not matched to a gene: 2. From germline, CDR1 is SGHTA and CDR2 FQGNSA. The CDR3 loop reads CASSSGLAGGADTQYF. The CDR3 DNA is TGTGCCAGCAGCTCGGGACTAGCGGGAGGGGCAGATACGCAGTATTTT.

V gene TRBV29-1 combines with J gene TRBJ1-4, with D perhaps TRBD1 (6 bases). Germline V lookup: CDR1 SQVTM, CDR2 ANQGSEA. The CDR3 is 13 residues long. The V end lost 4 bases, the J end lost 3 bases, and 9 bases lay between the germline ends. CDR3 DNA sequence: TGCAGCGTTGGGACAGTCCCTAATGAAAAACTGTTTTTT. It is translated as CSVGTVPNEKLFF.

The chain uses TRBV18 and TRBJ1-3, with D tentatively TRBD1 (5 bases). The CDR3 spans 15 residues. The ends were cut back, 3 bases at V and 4 bases at J, with 13 bases in the middle. In germline, CDR1 is KGHSH, CDR2 LQKENI. CDR3 nucleotides: TGTGCCAGCTCACCCGGAGAGACAGCCGGAAACACCATATATTTT. This gives the protein CASSPGETAGNTIYF.

This clone was seen more than once but under ten times. This chain links TRBV5-4 with TRBJ1-2; tentatively, D is TRBD1 (6 bases). In germline, CDR1 is SGHNT, CDR2 YYREEE (reference sequence). Trimming pared 4 bases from V and 4 bases from J, leaving 11 bases between. The CDR3 is made up of 13 amino acids. The CDR3 DNA sequence: TGTGCCAGCAGCCCACAGGGATTCTATGGCTACACCTTC. Residues: CASSPQGFYGYTF.